These T cell receptor beta chains were read from a single sample in a study of blood T cells in healthy people across ages. TCRdb reanalysed the 5' RACE reads using MiXCR and keeps one entry per CDR3 protein. Among under 700,000 distinct CDR3 sequences, around 24% were seen once, and the ten largest hold approximately 10%. These same data were also listed under a study on T cells of mothers and their children.

Sequenced sample: blood. The receptors were sampled from a boy aged 10-17 years in good health. The CDR3 runs from the conserved cysteine through the conserved F or W. Each record gives: CDR3 length, D gene, V gene, clone size, J gene, CDR3 DNA, CDR3 protein. The D gene is left open where the match is weak. Clone sizes are given selectively: once, few, many, or a class where the clone is expanded.

cdr3_length: 14
d_call: NA
v_call: TRBV9
clone_size: NA
j_call: TRBJ2-1
cdr3_nt: TGTGCCAGCAGCGTAGTTAAGTCCTACAATGAGCAGTTCTTC
cdr3_aa: CASSVVKSYNEQFF

cdr3_length: 13
d_call: NA
v_call: TRBV5-4
clone_size: few
j_call: TRBJ1-2
cdr3_nt: TGTGCCAGCAGCTTTTCCGGGCTCTATGGCTACACCTTC
cdr3_aa: CASSFSGLYGYTF

cdr3_length: 15
d_call: TRBD2
v_call: TRBV7-2
clone_size: few
j_call: TRBJ2-1
cdr3_nt: TGTGCCAGCAGCTTTAGCGGGGGCCACTACAATGAGCAGTTCTTC
cdr3_aa: CASSFSGGHYNEQFF

cdr3_length: 15
d_call: NA
v_call: TRBV5-1
clone_size: NA
j_call: TRBJ2-1
cdr3_nt: TGCGCCAGCAGCTTGACTAGCACCCTCTACAATGAGCAGTTCTTC
cdr3_aa: CASSLTSTLYNEQFF

cdr3_length: 16
d_call: TRBD2
v_call: TRBV7-8
clone_size: few
j_call: TRBJ2-3
cdr3_nt: TGTGCCAGCAGCTCCCCTCGGCGGGAGGTCACAGATACGCAGTATTTT
cdr3_aa: CASSSPRREVTDTQYF

cdr3_length: 14
d_call: NA
v_call: TRBV6-1
clone_size: NA
j_call: TRBJ2-1
cdr3_nt: TGTGCCTCCGAAGACAGTCCCCCCTACAATGAGCAGTTCTTC
cdr3_aa: CASEDSPPYNEQFF

cdr3_length: 18
d_call: NA
v_call: TRBV7-3
clone_size: NA
j_call: TRBJ2-3
cdr3_nt: TGTGCCAGCAGCACAGTAGGTGCTAGCGTGATGATCACAGATACGCAGTATTTT
cdr3_aa: CASSTVGASVMITDTQYF

cdr3_length: 14
d_call: NA
v_call: TRBV4-3
clone_size: few
j_call: TRBJ2-1
cdr3_nt: TGCGCCAGCAGCCAAGATCCTGTAGACAATGAGCAGTTCTTC
cdr3_aa: CASSQDPVDNEQFF

cdr3_length: 12
d_call: NA
v_call: TRBV28
clone_size: NA
j_call: TRBJ1-2
cdr3_nt: TGTGCCAGCAGTTTGAAGGTGGGAGGCTACACCTTC
cdr3_aa: CASSLKVGGYTF

cdr3_length: 15
d_call: NA
v_call: TRBV6-5
clone_size: NA
j_call: TRBJ2-7
cdr3_nt: TGTGCCAGCAGGCCCGGGACCTGGAGCTCCTACGAGCAGTACTTC
cdr3_aa: CASRPGTWSSYEQYF

cdr3_length: 15
d_call: TRBD2
v_call: TRBV6-2/TRBV6-3
clone_size: few
j_call: TRBJ2-1
cdr3_nt: TGTGCCAGCAGCCGTGGACTAGCGGGGGTGGAGGAGCAGTTCTTC
cdr3_aa: CASSRGLAGVEEQFF

cdr3_length: 14
d_call: TRBD2
v_call: TRBV5-6
clone_size: NA
j_call: TRBJ2-5
cdr3_nt: TGTGCCAGCAGCACCCTAGCGGGAGAGAAGACCCAGTACTTC
cdr3_aa: CASSTLAGEKTQYF

cdr3_length: 14
d_call: TRBD1
v_call: TRBV2
clone_size: few
j_call: TRBJ1-2
cdr3_nt: TGTGCCAGCGGACAGGGTGGGAATAACTATGGCTACACCTTC
cdr3_aa: CASGQGGNNYGYTF

cdr3_length: 13
d_call: TRBD1
v_call: TRBV7-2
clone_size: few
j_call: TRBJ1-2
cdr3_nt: TGTGCCAGCAGCTCAAGGACAGGGCCGGGCTACACCTTC
cdr3_aa: CASSSRTGPGYTF

cdr3_length: 15
d_call: TRBD2
v_call: TRBV10-3
clone_size: NA
j_call: TRBJ2-3
cdr3_nt: TGTGCCATCAGTGAGTCGTCGGGGGGATCAGATACGCAGTATTTT
cdr3_aa: CAISESSGGSDTQYF

cdr3_length: 15
d_call: TRBD2
v_call: TRBV20-1
clone_size: few
j_call: TRBJ2-3
cdr3_nt: TGCAGTGCTAGTTTTCCGGGAGGGCCCCCAGATACGCAGTATTTT
cdr3_aa: CSASFPGGPPDTQYF

cdr3_length: 16
d_call: TRBD1
v_call: TRBV30
clone_size: few
j_call: TRBJ1-2
cdr3_nt: TGTGCCTGGACCTCTTGGGAGAGACAGGGGTACTATGGCTACACCTTC
cdr3_aa: CAWTSWERQGYYGYTF

cdr3_length: 15
d_call: NA
v_call: TRBV6-1
clone_size: NA
j_call: TRBJ2-3
cdr3_nt: TGTGCCAGCCTAGCCAGTTGGGCTGGGACAGATACGCAGTATTTT
cdr3_aa: CASLASWAGTDTQYF

cdr3_length: 18
d_call: NA
v_call: TRBV2
clone_size: NA
j_call: TRBJ2-7
cdr3_nt: TGTGCCAGCAGGCCTCCAGGGGGTCATAGCGGGCGCTCCTACGAGCAGTACTTC
cdr3_aa: CASRPPGGHSGRSYEQYF

cdr3_length: 15
d_call: NA
v_call: TRBV7-2
clone_size: NA
j_call: TRBJ2-1
cdr3_nt: TGTGCCAGCAGCCCCCAGGGGGGGGCTTTTAATGAGCAGTTCTTC
cdr3_aa: CASSPQGGAFNEQFF

cdr3_length: 13
d_call: TRBD1
v_call: TRBV20-1
clone_size: NA
j_call: TRBJ1-5
cdr3_nt: TGCAGTGCTAAAGGGGGCGAAAATCAGCCCCAGCATTTT
cdr3_aa: CSAKGGENQPQHF

cdr3_length: 12
d_call: NA
v_call: TRBV12-3/TRBV12-4
clone_size: NA
j_call: TRBJ1-5
cdr3_nt: TGTGCCAGCAGTTTGTTAGCTCAGCCCCAGCATTTT
cdr3_aa: CASSLLAQPQHF

cdr3_length: 14
d_call: NA
v_call: TRBV7-2
clone_size: few
j_call: TRBJ1-2
cdr3_nt: TGTGCCAGCAGCCCGGGGCAGAGGACAGTCGGCTACACCTTC
cdr3_aa: CASSPGQRTVGYTF

cdr3_length: 14
d_call: NA
v_call: TRBV20-1
clone_size: few
j_call: TRBJ2-5
cdr3_nt: TGCAGTGCTAAGGGTAGCGGAGGACCGGAGACCCAGTACTTC
cdr3_aa: CSAKGSGGPETQYF

cdr3_length: 15
d_call: NA
v_call: TRBV28
clone_size: NA
j_call: TRBJ2-7
cdr3_nt: TGTGCCAGCAACCGATTTGGGGTTGTCACCTACGAGCAGTACTTC
cdr3_aa: CASNRFGVVTYEQYF

cdr3_length: 15
d_call: TRBD1
v_call: TRBV28
clone_size: few
j_call: TRBJ1-1
cdr3_nt: TGTGCCAGCAGTGAACTGGACAGGGGGAGCACTGAAGCTTTCTTT
cdr3_aa: CASSELDRGSTEAFF

cdr3_length: 15
d_call: TRBD2
v_call: TRBV6-5
clone_size: NA
j_call: TRBJ2-2
cdr3_nt: TGTGCCAGCAGTTACTGGACTAGCAACACCGGGGAGCTGTTTTTT
cdr3_aa: CASSYWTSNTGELFF

cdr3_length: 14
d_call: NA
v_call: TRBV4-1
clone_size: NA
j_call: TRBJ1-4
cdr3_nt: TGCGCCAGCAGCCAGTCTGGGTCCGCTGAAAAACTGTTTTTT
cdr3_aa: CASSQSGSAEKLFF

cdr3_length: 15
d_call: NA
v_call: TRBV9
clone_size: once
j_call: TRBJ1-5
cdr3_nt: TGTGCCAGCAGCGTAGCGGGGGGGGTCAATCAGCCCCAGCATTTT
cdr3_aa: CASSVAGGVNQPQHF

cdr3_length: 15
d_call: TRBD2
v_call: TRBV20-1
clone_size: NA
j_call: TRBJ2-1
cdr3_nt: TGCAGTGCTAGCCCTAGCGGGAGGGCCCCGGATGAGCAGTTCTTC
cdr3_aa: CSASPSGRAPDEQFF

cdr3_length: 12
d_call: NA
v_call: TRBV7-2
clone_size: many
j_call: TRBJ1-2
cdr3_nt: TGTGCCAGCAGCGGGCAGGGTTCCGGCTACACCTTC
cdr3_aa: CASSGQGSGYTF

cdr3_length: 16
d_call: NA
v_call: TRBV6-5
clone_size: NA
j_call: TRBJ2-7
cdr3_nt: TGTGCCAGCAGTTCAGGGGCACTACTCCCCCATTTCGGGCAGTACTTC
cdr3_aa: CASSSGALLPHFGQYF

cdr3_length: 16
d_call: TRBD2
v_call: TRBV4-2
clone_size: few
j_call: TRBJ2-1
cdr3_nt: TGTGCCAGCAGCCAGGGGTCTAGCGGGAGTGTAAATGAGCAGTTCTTC
cdr3_aa: CASSQGSSGSVNEQFF

cdr3_length: 14
d_call: TRBD1
v_call: TRBV6-6
clone_size: NA
j_call: TRBJ1-1
cdr3_nt: TGTGCCAGCATTCTTACAGGGGGTCTTGATGAAGCTTTCTTT
cdr3_aa: CASILTGGLDEAFF

cdr3_length: 14
d_call: NA
v_call: TRBV10-3
clone_size: NA
j_call: TRBJ2-3
cdr3_nt: TGTGCCATCAGTGAGAACAGGGATGCAGATACGCAGTATTTT
cdr3_aa: CAISENRDADTQYF

cdr3_length: 14
d_call: TRBD2
v_call: TRBV6-4
clone_size: NA
j_call: TRBJ2-1
cdr3_nt: TGTGCCAGTACCGGGACTAGCGGGTACAATGAGCAGTTCTTC
cdr3_aa: CASTGTSGYNEQFF

cdr3_length: 13
d_call: NA
v_call: TRBV19
clone_size: few
j_call: TRBJ1-1
cdr3_nt: TGTGCCAGTAGTCCCTCCGGAGGGGTATCGGCTTTCTTT
cdr3_aa: CASSPSGGVSAFF

cdr3_length: 12
d_call: NA
v_call: TRBV29-1
clone_size: few
j_call: TRBJ2-1
cdr3_nt: TGCAGCGTTGAAGATCGGACGGATGAGCAGTTCTTC
cdr3_aa: CSVEDRTDEQFF

cdr3_length: 16
d_call: NA
v_call: TRBV7-2
clone_size: NA
j_call: TRBJ2-5
cdr3_nt: TGTGCCAGCAGCTTAGCGGGGGCGGGATACCAAGAGACCCAGTACTTC
cdr3_aa: CASSLAGAGYQETQYF

cdr3_length: 14
d_call: NA
v_call: TRBV4-1
clone_size: NA
j_call: TRBJ1-2
cdr3_nt: TGCGCCAGCAGCCAATCAACAGGGAACTATGGCTACACCTTC
cdr3_aa: CASSQSTGNYGYTF

cdr3_length: 15
d_call: NA
v_call: TRBV5-6
clone_size: NA
j_call: TRBJ1-3
cdr3_nt: TGTGCCAGCAGCTTTGCAGGGGTCGGAGGAAACACCATATATTTT
cdr3_aa: CASSFAGVGGNTIYF